These T cell receptor beta chains were read from a single sample in a study of chemoradiotherapy in HPV16-positive cancers. Only in-frame clones appear in the TCRdb table, and some are missing; sequencing was by immunoSEQ multiplex PCR. Of about 5,900 clones listed, approximately 73% are singletons. This material was acquired from a patient who underwent chemoradiotherapy. The receptors were gathered from a human donor with HPV-associated anogenital cancer. Each CDR3 is given with its conserved first and last residue. The D gene is left open where the match is weak. The size entry is marked missing in some rows and otherwise reads once, few, many or a size class.

CDR3nt	CDR3aa	d_gene	abundance	j_gene	v_gene
TGTGCCAGCAGCTTGGGTCCGGGACAGGGGGCGCAGGTCGGGGAGCTGTTTTTT	CASSLGPGQGAQVGELFF	TRBD1	few	TRBJ2-2	TRBV5-4
TGTGCCAGCAGCTTAGCGGGGCCGTTCAGCAATCAGCCCCAGCATTTT	CASSLAGPFSNQPQHF	.	.	TRBJ1-5	TRBV7-2
TGTGCCAGCAAAAAAGCGGGCGAGCAGTACTTC	CASKKAGEQYF	.	once	TRBJ2-7	TRBV7-9
TGTGCCAGCAGCTTACTTCTCGGACACGGGGGCTACACCTTC	CASSLLLGHGGYTF	.	.	TRBJ1-2	TRBV7-2
TGTGCCAGTAGGGCCCCTTCGGGACAGGTCAACACTGAAGCTTTCTTT	CASRAPSGQVNTEAFF	TRBD1	.	TRBJ1-1	TRBV19
TGTGCCACCAGCGGCCCAGGGTTGTTCGGGTACAATGAGCAGTTCTTC	CATSGPGLFGYNEQFF	.	.	TRBJ2-1	TRBV15
TGTGCCAGCAGCCTAGTGGGGAACACAGATACGCAGTATTTT	CASSLVGNTDTQYF	.	.	TRBJ2-3	TRBV7-2
TGTGCCAGTAATGGGGAGGACAGCCCGAATCAGCCCCAGCATTTT	CASNGEDSPNQPQHF	.	.	TRBJ1-5	TRBV19
TGCGCCAGCAGCTTAAACCTAGCGGGGGGTCACAATGAGCAGTTCTTC	CASSLNLAGGHNEQFF	TRBD2	.	TRBJ2-1	TRBV5-1
TGTGCCACCTTGGGACCGGAGGGGAAACCCCAGCATTTT	CATLGPEGKPQHF	.	few	TRBJ1-5	TRBV10-3
TGCGCCAGCAGCTTGACAGGTTTCCAAGAGACCCAGTACTTC	CASSLTGFQETQYF	.	once	TRBJ2-5	TRBV5-1
TGCGCCAGCAGCCAACTCCTAGCGGGGGCTTTTAATGAGCAGTTCTTC	CASSQLLAGAFNEQFF	TRBD2	.	TRBJ2-1	TRBV4-3
TGTGCCAGCAGCCAAAACCGACAGGTACGCTATGGCTACACCTTC	CASSQNRQVRYGYTF	.	.	TRBJ1-2	TRBV4-2
TGTGCCAGTACCTTGGGGGGGTCCTACAATCAGCCCCAGCATTTT	CASTLGGSYNQPQHF	.	.	TRBJ1-5	TRBV19
TGTGCCAGCAGTGAAGGGGGGCAGGGCTATGGCTACACCTTC	CASSEGGQGYGYTF	.	.	TRBJ1-2	TRBV2
TGCGCCAGCAGCCTGACACTAAGGGAGCAGTACTTC	CASSLTLREQYF	.	few	TRBJ2-7	TRBV5-1
TGTGCCAGCAGCGAATCACAGGGTGACGAGCAGTACTTC	CASSESQGDEQYF	.	.	TRBJ2-7	TRBV14
TGTGCCAGCAGTCGAATCCTAGCGGGGGGTCCCTACGAGCAGTACTTC	CASSRILAGGPYEQYF	TRBD2	.	TRBJ2-7	TRBV27
TGTGCAAGTCGCTCTTTATTCCCCGCAGGACCGCCTAACTATGGCTACACCTTC	CASRSLFPAGPPNYGYTF	.	once	TRBJ1-2	TRBV12-2
TGCAGCGTTCTCGCGCATTGGCAGTCCACTGAAGCTTTCTTT	CSVLAHWQSTEAFF	.	once	TRBJ1-1	TRBV29-1
TGTGCCACCAGCAAGGGACAGGGGGCTGATGAAAAACTGTTTTTT	CATSKGQGADEKLFF	TRBD1	.	TRBJ1-4	TRBV15
TGCGCCAGCAGCCAAGACGACAGCTATGGCTACACCTTC	CASSQDDSYGYTF	.	few	TRBJ1-2	TRBV4-1
TGTGCCAGCAGCTTAGTCCGGAGGTACACTGAAGCTTTCTTT	CASSLVRRYTEAFF	.	.	TRBJ1-1	TRBV11-2
TGTGCCAGCAGCGCCGGGACTAGCAGAGGAATCGCAGATACGCAGTATTTT	CASSAGTSRGIADTQYF	TRBD2	.	TRBJ2-3	TRBV9
TGTGCCAGCAGCTTGTCTCGGACCTCGCCCCATCAGCCCCAGCATTTT	CASSLSRTSPHQPQHF	.	.	TRBJ1-5	TRBV7-8
TGTGCCAGCAGCTCCCAGGGAGGGGGCACTGAAGCTTTCTTT	CASSSQGGGTEAFF	.	.	TRBJ1-1	TRBV7-9
TGTGCCTGGAGTGTACGAGACCCCCCCTACACCTTC	CAWSVRDPPYTF	.	.	TRBJ1-2	TRBV30
TGTGCCAGCAGGGACAACAGGGTTCTCTATGGCTACACCTTC	CASRDNRVLYGYTF	.	.	TRBJ1-2	TRBV2
TGTGCCAGCGGCATAGGTGGGGTTTACGAGCAGTACTTC	CASGIGGVYEQYF	.	.	TRBJ2-7	TRBV28